This TCR beta chain was found in a study of graft-versus-host responses after intestinal transplantation. Findings and caveats of the study: Elevated graft-versus-host to host-versus-graft clonal ratios in allografts were recorded for patients with graft-donor T cell macrochimerism.

About this clone itself: Its matching antigen is unknown.

TCRdb keeps only in-frame clones here, not all; method: immunoSEQ multiplex PCR. The sample lists about 47,000 clones; 95% were seen once. This clonotype originated in a human donor who was the organ donor for an intestinal transplant. Here the sequenced sample was unstimulated CD8+ T cells sorted from spleen or lymph node cells, taken before transplant.

CDR3 bases: TGTGCCAGCAGTTTCAACAGAGACACTGAAGCTTTCTTT. Amino acid sequence: CASSFNRDTEAFF. The J gene is TRBJ1-1, the V gene TRBV28; no firm D call. Germline-derived CDR1 and CDR2 are MDHEN and SYDVKM. V shed 3 bases and J shed 3 bases, with 8 bases lying between them. The CDR3 length is 13 residues.